The next 20 T cell receptor beta chains were all read from a single sample in a study of blood T cells in healthy people across ages. Primers used in a second PCR of roughly 6 to 11 cycles were a sample-barcoded 5' primer and a J-beta primer mix. TCRdb analysed the 5' RACE reads with MiXCR anew, one entry per CDR3 protein. The data show 550,000 to 650,000 distinct CDR3 sequences, around 27% seen once. This sample also appeared in a second study, on T cells of mothers and their children.

The source material was blood. The receptors shown here come from a boy aged 2 to 10 in good health.

This clonotype was seen at least ten times. J is TRBJ1-2 and V is TRBV7-2; 8 bases map to TRBD1. The junction had 2 bases not matched to a gene; V was cut back by 0 bases and J by 5 bases. The CDR3 totals 14 residues. Germline CDR1 reads SGHTA; CDR2 reads FQGNSA. The CDR3 region has the DNA TGTGCCAGCAGCTTAGCGGACAGGGCATATGGCTACACCTTC. It specifies CASSLADRAYGYTF.

The chain is built from TRBV7-9 and TRBJ2-2; D is unresolved. The CDR3 spans 14 residues. Trimming took off 3 bases at V and 2 bases at J, with 7 bases between the two ends. Germline V gene lookup returns CDR1 SEHNR and CDR2 FQNEAQ (reference sequence). The CDR3 sequence: CASSFSTNTGELFF. In nucleotides, the CDR3 is TGTGCCAGCAGCTTTTCGACCAACACCGGGGAGCTGTTTTTT.

The chain carries TRBV30 and TRBJ2-7; D gene ambiguous. Germline V gives CDR1 GTSNPN, CDR2 SVGIG (reference sequence). V was shortened by 0 bases and J by 4 bases, with 7 bases between the two germline ends. The CDR3 totals 12 residues. CDR3 residues: CAWSVRDYEQYF. In nucleotides, the CDR3 is TGTGCCTGGAGTGTAAGGGATTACGAGCAGTACTTC. The full variable domain, completed using reference TRBV30 and TRBJ2-7, is SQTIHQWPATLVQPVGSPLSLECTVEGTSNPNLYWYRQAAGRGLQLLFYSVGIGQISSEVPQNLSASRPQDRQFILSSKKLLLSDSGFYLCAWSVRDYEQYFGPGTRLTVT.

This chain links TRBV27 with TRBJ1-2; 7 bases agree with TRBD1. V lost 6 bases and J lost 4; bases outside the gene matches: 11. The CDR3 length is 15 residues. Germline V gene sequence: CDR1 MNHEY, CDR2 SMNVEV (reference sequence). The CDR3 DNA is TGTGCCAGCAGACAGGGGCGAGGCCGAACCTATGGCTACACCTTC. This codes for CASRQGRGRTYGYTF.

This clonotype appeared a few times. The rearrangement joins TRBV7-9 to TRBJ2-1; weak D call: TRBD2 (7 bases). V was clipped by 5 bases and J by 13 bases, with 18 bases between them. Germline CDR1 reads SEHNR; CDR2 reads FQNEAQ (reference sequence). The CDR3 spans 13 residues. The CDR3 nucleotides are TGTGCCAGCAGCCTAGGGGGGGATGGCCCCCAGTTCTTC. This codes for CASSLGGDGPQFF.

The rearrangement uses TRBV24-1 and TRBJ2-5, with D perhaps assigned TRBD1 or TRBD2 (5 bases each). V was clipped by 4 bases and J by 4 bases, with 15 bases between them. Per germline, CDR1 KGHDR and CDR2 SFDVKD. CDR3 length: 15 residues. CDR3 DNA: TGTGCCACCAGTGACGGGACCGGGTCGATAGAGACCCAGTACTTC. Protein product: CATSDGTGSIETQYF.

The V call is TRBV20-1, the J call TRBJ1-2; possibly TRBD1 for D (6 bases). The V gene's germline CDR1 is DFQATT and CDR2 SNEGSKA (reference sequence). The CDR3 consists of 14 residues. The ends were cut back, 1 base at V and 4 bases at J, with 13 bases in the middle. The chain's CDR3 is CSARGGRVTYGYTF. CDR3 DNA: TGCAGTGCTAGAGGGGGGCGGGTGACCTATGGCTACACCTTC.

This clonotype was counted a single time. This rearrangement joins TRBV7-6 to TRBJ1-5; tentatively, D is TRBD1 (6 bases). The CDR3 covers 15 residues. Germline CDR1 and CDR2: SGHVS and FNYEAQ. The V and J ends lost 2 bases and 4 bases respectively, with 12 bases between them. DNA of the CDR3: TGTGCCAGCAGCTTAAGGGGGGGGCGGAATCAGCCCCAGCATTTT. The encoded protein is CASSLRGGRNQPQHF.

This clonotype was counted a few times. The chain employs TRBV24-1 and TRBJ2-2; 8 bases are shared with TRBD1. The junction had 7 bases not matched to a gene; V was cut back by 4 bases and J by 4 bases. The CDR3 has 16 amino acids. Germline loops: CDR1 KGHDR, CDR2 SFDVKD. The CDR3 nucleotides are TGTGCCACCAGTGACCCCTCCGGGACAGGCACCGGGGAGCTGTTTTTT. Its protein is CATSDPSGTGTGELFF.

This clonotype has more than one count but fewer than ten. V usage is TRBV7-9 and J usage is TRBJ2-7; 9 bases map to TRBD2. Germline assignment: CDR1 SEHNR and CDR2 FQNEAQ (reference sequence). The CDR3 sequence is 15 residues long. The ends lost 6 bases at V and 5 bases at J; junction bases unmatched: 11. CDR3 DNA sequence: TGTGCCAGCAGTAGTCGCGGGAGGGCCAGGGACGAGCAGTACTTC. Translating gives CASSSRGRARDEQYF.

CDR3 sequence reads: CSARATGGSYGYTF. CDR3 sequence (DNA): TGCAGTGCTAGGGCTACAGGCGGTAGCTATGGCTACACCTTC. The chain carries TRBV20-1 and TRBJ1-2, with a tentative D call TRBD1 (5 bases). The V end was cut by 3 bases, the J end by 4 bases, with 15 bases between. Per the germline V gene, CDR1 is DFQATT and CDR2 is SNEGSKA (reference sequence). CDR3 size: 14 residues.

The chain employs TRBV4-1 and TRBJ1-2, with 7 bases aligning to TRBD1. CDR1 is MGHRA and CDR2 is YSYEKL in the germline V gene. V was clipped by 1 base and J by 3 bases; unmatched bases: 14. This CDR3 has 18 amino acids. CDR3 DNA: TGCGCCAGCAGCCAAGCCCCCTCCGACAGGGCATTACACTATGGCTACACCTTC. Encoded protein: CASSQAPSDRALHYGYTF.

The sample holds a few counts of this clonotype. The chain uses TRBV7-9 and TRBJ2-5, with D perhaps matching TRBD1 (5 bases). CDR1 SEHNR and CDR2 FQNEAQ come from the germline V gene (reference sequence). The V and J ends lost 3 bases and 5 bases respectively, with 13 bases between them. The CDR3 length is 14 residues. CDR3 region: CASSFVQVLETQYF. CDR3 DNA: TGTGCCAGCAGCTTCGTACAGGTGCTGGAGACCCAGTACTTC.

The chain joins TRBV20-1 to TRBJ1-5, with 9 positions matching TRBD1. The germline gives CDR1 DFQATT, CDR2 SNEGSKA (reference sequence). This CDR3 spans 13 amino acids. With 5 bases clipped from V and 6 bases from J, the junction kept 5 bases outside the gene matches. The CDR3 DNA reads as TGCAGTGCTGTTACAGGGGGCGGTCAGCCCCAGCATTTT. Protein sequence: CSAVTGGGQPQHF.

This clonotype was detected a few times. V usage is TRBV4-3 and J usage is TRBJ2-5; TRBD2 aligns across 12 bases. The end of the DNA aligns better with TRBJ2-1, so the J call may be wrong. Germline V gene lookup returns CDR1 LGHNA and CDR2 YSLEER. The CDR3 is 15 residues long. CDR3 residues: CASSRTGLAGNEQFF. The CDR3 coding sequence is TGCGCCAGCAGCCGAACGGGACTAGCGGGCAATGAGCAGTTCTTC.

This clonotype was detected only a few times. The chain couples TRBV6-5 to TRBJ1-3; D remains unclear. The CDR3 runs to 15 residues. The germline CDR1 and CDR2 sequences are MNHEY and SVGAGI. The V end lost 2 bases, the J end lost 4 bases, and 12 bases lay between the germline ends. CDR3 in amino acids: CASSYRRGSGNTIYF. DNA for the CDR3: TGTGCCAGCAGTTACCGGAGAGGTTCGGGAAACACCATATATTTT.

This chain links TRBV6-6 with TRBJ1-5; unclear D gene. V was pared by 1 base and J by 3 bases, with 13 bases between. CDR3 length: 16 residues. Germline V gene data show CDR1 as MNHNY and CDR2 as SVGAGI (reference sequence). The CDR3 DNA is TGTGCCAGCAGTTACTACTCAGGTTCGGACAATCAGCCCCAGCATTTT. This codes for CASSYYSGSDNQPQHF.

This chain joins TRBV3-1 and TRBJ1-1; 7 positions agree with TRBD1. The CDR3 totals 15 residues. Germline trimming cut 4 bases from V and 0 bases from J; bases unmatched to any gene: 5. Germline assignment: CDR1 LGHDT and CDR2 YNNKEL (reference sequence). CDR3 sequence (DNA): TGTGCCAGCAGCCGCAGGGGGGACATGAACACTGAAGCTTTCTTT. Its translation is CASSRRGDMNTEAFF.

The V gene is TRBV11-2, the J gene TRBJ2-3; TRBD2 might be the D (5 bases). This CDR3 spans 13 amino acids. Germline V gene data show CDR1 as SGHAT and CDR2 as FQNNGV. The V and J ends lost 0 bases and 10 bases respectively, with 11 bases between them. Here the CDR3 reads CASSLDLRGPQYF. DNA for the CDR3: TGTGCCAGCAGCTTAGATCTTCGGGGTCCGCAGTATTTT.

The chain combines TRBV20-1 with TRBJ2-5; 12 bases line up with TRBD2. V was clipped by 5 bases and J by 5 bases; unmatched bases: 3. Germline values: CDR1 DFQATT, CDR2 SNEGSKA (reference sequence). The CDR3 runs 13 residues. This CDR3 reads CSAASGREETQYF. CDR3 DNA: TGCAGTGCTGCTAGCGGGAGGGAGGAGACCCAGTACTTC.